These 27 T cell receptor beta chains were sequenced from one sample in a study of cytotoxic CD8 clonotypes in ibrutinib-treated CLL. The repertoire was sequenced with immunoSEQ multiplex PCR; TCRdb's copy has only in-frame clones and lacks some. This table holds roughly 200,000 clones, over 65% found once. This specimen consisted of PBMCs, obtained after 12 months of ibrutinib treatment. Receptors originate from a human donor with chronic lymphocytic leukemia.

The chain uses TRBV6-1 and TRBJ2-7; 9 bases are a match to TRBD2. From germline, CDR1 is MNHNS and CDR2 SASEGT. This CDR3 has 15 residues. Germline trimming cut 7 bases from V and 1 base from J; bases unmatched to any gene: 8. The DNA of the CDR3 is TGTGCCAGCATTCTTAGCGGGGGACGATCCTACGAGCAGTACTTC. It yields the protein CASILSGGRSYEQYF.

This clone was picked up a small number of times. The chain couples TRBV6-5 to TRBJ2-7; 9 bases map to TRBD1. CDR1 and CDR2 from the germline V gene are MNHEY and SVGAGI. CDR3 length: 13 amino acids. V was clipped by 6 bases and J by 5 bases; unmatched bases: 5. CDR3 sequence: CASRGTGRNEQYF. For the CDR3, the DNA is TGTGCCAGCAGGGGGACAGGGAGGAACGAGCAGTACTTC.

This clone was observed a single time. V usage is TRBV6-6 and J usage is TRBJ2-7; TRBD1 might be the D (6 bases). The CDR3 sequence is 12 residues long. V was clipped by 6 bases and J by 3 bases, with 9 bases between them. The V gene's germline CDR1 is MNHNY and CDR2 SVGAGI (reference sequence). The CDR3 coding sequence is TGTGCCAGCAGGAGGGACATCTACGAGCAGTACTTC. Amino acids: CASRRDIYEQYF.

This chain connects TRBV5-6 to TRBJ2-2, with TRBD2 matching over 11 bases. With 3 bases clipped from V and 5 bases from J, the junction kept 9 bases outside the gene matches. The germline V gene has CDR1 SGHDT and CDR2 YYEEEE. The CDR3 runs to 17 residues. CDR3: CASSSRWLAGGTGELFF. In nucleotides, the CDR3 is TGTGCCAGCAGCTCTCGATGGCTAGCGGGAGGAACCGGGGAGCTGTTTTTT. Supplemented by reference TRBV5-6 and TRBJ2-2, the full variable domain reads DAGVTQSPTHLIKTRGQQVTLRCSPKSGHDTVSWYQQALGQGPQFIFQYYEEEERQRGNFPDRFSGHQFPNYSSELNVNALLLGDSALYLCASSSRWLAGGTGELFFGEGSRLTVL.

The chain is built from TRBV9 and TRBJ2-2, with D perhaps assigned TRBD1 or TRBD2 (5 bases each). The CDR3 is 13 amino acids. V lost 4 bases and J 7 bases, leaving 11 bases between the germline ends. Germline V gives CDR1 SGDLS, CDR2 YYNGEE. CDR3 sequence: CASSPRDGGELFF. The CDR3 DNA sequence: TGTGCCAGCAGCCCCAGGGACGGCGGGGAGCTGTTTTTT.

J is TRBJ1-1 and V is TRBV14; unclear D gene. V was clipped by 0 bases and J by 5 bases, with 16 bases between them. Germline CDR1 reads SGHDN; CDR2 reads FVKESK. CDR3 length: 16 amino acids. CDR3 residues: CASSQDGYRIWTEAFF. The CDR3 DNA reads TGTGCCAGCAGCCAAGATGGATACCGCATCTGGACTGAAGCTTTCTTT.

The chain carries TRBV30 and TRBJ1-2, with 10 bases identical to TRBD1. Per germline, CDR1 GTSNPN and CDR2 SVGIG (reference sequence). The CDR3 sequence is 18 residues long. The trim removed 2 bases at V and 0 bases at J, leaving 12 bases unmatched. CDR3 coding DNA: TGTGCCTGGAGTCATAACCGAGGGACAGGGGAGGCTAACTATGGCTACACCTTC. Protein: CAWSHNRGTGEANYGYTF.

This clone has more than one count but fewer than ten. V and J are TRBV28 and TRBJ2-3, with D perhaps TRBD1 (7 bases). The germline CDR1 and CDR2 sequences are MDHEN and SYDVKM. V gave up 7 bases and J gave up 0 bases, with 14 bases separating them. This CDR3 is built from 15 residues. The CDR3 sequence is CASIRAGGSTDTQYF. Written as DNA, the CDR3 is TGTGCCAGCATTAGGGCAGGGGGGAGCACAGATACGCAGTATTTT.

This clone has a single count. The rearrangement joins TRBV5-1 to TRBJ2-7; 8 positions agree with TRBD2. The CDR3 has 15 amino acids. V lost 4 bases to trimming and J lost 6 bases; unmatched junction nucleotides: 12. Germline V gives CDR1 SGHRS, CDR2 YFSETQ. In DNA form, the CDR3 reads TGCGCCAGCAGCCCGGGTGGCGGGGGGTTAGTCGAGCAGTACTTC. Amino acids: CASSPGGGGLVEQYF. The whole variable domain, filled in from reference TRBV5-1 and TRBJ2-7, reads KAGVTQTPRYLIKTRGQQVTLSCSPISGHRSVSWYQQTPGQGLQFLFEYFSETQRNKGNFPGRFSGRQFSNSRSEMNVSTLELGDSALYLCASSPGGGGLVEQYFGPGTRLTVT.

This clone was picked up a small number of times. This chain joins TRBV7-9 and TRBJ1-2; no clear D gene. The CDR3 has 14 amino acids. The germline gives CDR1 SEHNR, CDR2 FQNEAQ (reference sequence). Trimming cost V 0 bases and J 7 bases, with 12 bases left between them. CDR3 region: CASSLAQVRFGYTF. The CDR3 nucleotides read TGTGCCAGCAGCTTAGCGCAGGTTCGCTTTGGCTACACCTTC.

J is TRBJ2-3 and V is TRBV7-6; D may be TRBD1 (5 bases). The CDR3 contains 15 residues. Trimming removed 1 base from V and 4 bases from J, with 12 bases in between. Per the germline V gene, CDR1 is SGHVS and CDR2 is FNYEAQ. The CDR3 bases are TGTGCCAGCAGCTTAGGAGGTCAGGGTCCAGATACGCAGTATTTT. Its protein is CASSLGGQGPDTQYF.

Concerning this clone: A much larger clone lies a single base off, so this may be a read error. This CDR3 reads CASRSVGNTEAFF. The CDR3 DNA is TGTGCCAGCAGATCGGTCGGGAACACTGAAGCTTTCTTT. The chain recombines TRBV27 with TRBJ1-1; D gene unclear. Germline values: CDR1 MNHEY, CDR2 SMNVEV (reference sequence). This CDR3 spans 13 amino acids. V lost 6 bases and J lost 1, with 9 bases in between.

A single count supports this clone. V gene TRBV6-5 combines with J gene TRBJ1-2, with no clear D. The CDR3 runs to 12 residues. CDR1 MNHEY and CDR2 SVGAGI come from the germline V gene. V lost 5 bases and J 5 bases, leaving 9 bases between the germline ends. CDR3 protein: CASSVGFYGYTF. Here the CDR3 DNA reads TGTGCCAGCAGTGTGGGTTTTTATGGCTACACCTTC.

The V call is TRBV7-2, the J call TRBJ1-2, with 8 bases lining up with TRBD1. The V gene's germline CDR1 is SGHTA and CDR2 FQGNSA. V lost 1 base, J lost 5 bases, and 3 bases stayed unmatched. The CDR3 loop spans 14 amino acids. CDR3 sequence: CASSLGDRIYGYTF. CDR3 DNA sequence: TGTGCCAGCAGCTTAGGGGACAGGATTTATGGCTACACCTTC.

This clone was seen a single time. Written as DNA, the CDR3 is TGTGCCTGGAGTAGTAGAACCTTCACCGGGGAGCTGTTTTTT. As protein: CAWSSRTFTGELFF. This chain links TRBV30 with TRBJ2-2; the D is unclear. V shed 2 bases and J shed 4 bases, with 11 bases lying between them. Germline V gives CDR1 GTSNPN, CDR2 SVGIG (reference sequence). This CDR3 comprises 14 residues.

The chain is built from TRBV9 and TRBJ2-3; D is unresolved. The V gene's germline CDR1 is SGDLS and CDR2 YYNGEE. Trimming pared 3 bases from V and 2 bases from J, leaving 10 bases between. The CDR3 has 14 amino acids. The CDR3 is CASSADGPTDTQYF. The CDR3 bases are TGTGCCAGCAGCGCGGACGGCCCCACAGATACGCAGTATTTT. Combining the CDR3 with reference TRBV9 and TRBJ2-3 gives the whole variable domain DSGVTQTPKHLITATGQRVTLRCSPRSGDLSVYWYQQSLDQGLQFLIQYYNGEERAKGNILERFSAQQFPDLHSELNLSSLELGDSALYFCASSADGPTDTQYFGPGTRLTVL.

The J gene is TRBJ2-3, the V gene TRBV7-2; no firm D call. Trimming took 1 base from V and 3 from J, leaving 11 bases between them. Germline loops: CDR1 SGHTA, CDR2 FQGNSA. The CDR3 is 15 residues long. CDR3 sequence: CASSLVRRLTDTQYF. CDR3 coding DNA: TGTGCCAGCAGCTTAGTTAGAAGGCTGACAGATACGCAGTATTTT.

This clone was observed a single time. The CDR3 DNA reads TGTGCTAGTGGTCCCGGACAGGGCTACTACGAGCAGTACTTC. Translation gives CASGPGQGYYEQYF. The chain is built from TRBV12-5 and TRBJ2-7; 8 nucleotides line up with TRBD1. CDR3 length equals 14 residues. V lost 5 bases and J lost 3; bases outside the gene matches: 6. From germline, CDR1 is LGHNT and CDR2 FRNRAP. Full variable domain (missing parts from reference TRBV12-5 and TRBJ2-7): DARVTQTPRHKVTEMGQEVTMRCQPILGHNTVFWYRQTMMQGLELLAYFRNRAPLDDSGMPKDRFSAEMPDATLATLKIQPSEPRDSAVYFCASGPGQGYYEQYFGPGTRLTVT.

This clone came up a few times. This chain links TRBV11-3 with TRBJ2-2; weak D call: TRBD2 (5 bases). Germline-derived CDR1 and CDR2 are SGHNT and YENEEA. This CDR3 is 16 amino acids long. V was cut by 5 bases and J by 1 base, with 14 bases left in between. CDR3 region: CASSPRGSRNTGELFF. The DNA for the CDR3 is TGTGCCAGCAGCCCCCGGGGTAGCCGGAACACCGGGGAGCTGTTTTTT.

This chain joins TRBV27 and TRBJ2-1; 11 bases are shared with TRBD2. The CDR3 loop spans 17 amino acids. The germline CDR1 and CDR2 sequences are MNHEY and SMNVEV (reference sequence). V gave up 2 bases and J gave up 6 bases; unmatched junction bases: 9. The DNA of the CDR3 is TGTGCCAGCAGTTTAGGTGCTAGCGGGAGGACCTTCAATGAGCAGTTCTTC. It specifies CASSLGASGRTFNEQFF.

This clone was counted a few times. The rearrangement joins TRBV7-2 to TRBJ2-5, with TRBD2 as a possible D gene (5 bases). V dropped 0 bases and J dropped 5 bases, with 10 bases sitting between them. Germline V gene sequence: CDR1 SGHTA, CDR2 FQGNSA. This CDR3 contains 14 residues. CDR3 residues: CASSLAGMGETQYF. The CDR3 bases are TGTGCCAGCAGCTTAGCCGGGATGGGCGAGACCCAGTACTTC.

J is TRBJ1-2 and V is TRBV19; the D gene is possibly TRBD1 (5 bases). Germline loops: CDR1 LNHDA, CDR2 SQIVND (reference sequence). The ends were cut back, 2 bases at V and 6 bases at J, with 10 bases in the middle. The CDR3 totals 13 residues. The CDR3 bases are TGTGCCAGTAGTATATCGGGGGTTCATGGCTACACCTTC. Protein: CASSISGVHGYTF.

This chain links TRBV29-1 with TRBJ2-6; 8 nucleotides align to TRBD1. Losses at the gene ends were 8 bases for V and 12 bases for J; bases not matched to a gene: 18. There are 15 residues in the CDR3. Germline-derived CDR1 and CDR2 are SQVTM and ANQGSEA. The CDR3 region has the DNA TGCAGCACGTTGGAGGGAACAGGGGGTATTTCCGTCCTGACTTTC. This sequence encodes CSTLEGTGGISVLTF.

The rearrangement links TRBV18 to TRBJ2-3; 9 bases are shared with TRBD1. With V trimmed by 5 bases and J by 2 bases, 5 bases remained unmatched. The germline V gene has CDR1 KGHSH and CDR2 LQKENI. The length of the CDR3 is 15 residues. Here the CDR3 DNA reads TGTGCCAGCTCATCCAACAGGGGGCCCACAGATACGCAGTATTTT. It is translated as CASSSNRGPTDTQYF.

The chain recombines TRBV18 with TRBJ1-2; no clear D. Germline V lookup: CDR1 KGHSH, CDR2 LQKENI. This CDR3 has 13 amino acids. The V and J ends lost 2 bases and 8 bases respectively, with 12 bases between them. Here the CDR3 reads CASSPRTPGGYTF. The DNA of the CDR3 is TGTGCCAGCTCACCAAGGACGCCGGGGGGCTACACCTTC.

This clone was seen a handful of times. The chain combines TRBV4-2 with TRBJ1-2; D gene unclear. The germline CDR1 and CDR2 sequences are LGHNA and YNFKEQ. V was pared by 2 bases and J by 2 bases, with 12 bases between. CDR3 length: 15 amino acids. The CDR3 spells CASSQRLLQNYGYTF. Here the CDR3 DNA reads TGTGCCAGCAGCCAACGGCTGTTACAGAACTATGGCTACACCTTC.

This clone was seen more than once but under ten times. This chain joins TRBV15 and TRBJ1-5; D remains unclear. V was pared by 1 base and J by 3 bases, with 10 bases between. This CDR3 is built from 15 residues. CDR1 is LNHNV and CDR2 is YYDKDF in the germline V gene (reference sequence). CDR3 sequence reads: CATSRAGRNNQPQHF. CDR3 DNA sequence: TGTGCCACCAGCAGAGCTGGACGGAACAATCAGCCCCAGCATTTT.